This is a list of T cell receptor beta chains from one sample in a study of graft-versus-host responses after intestinal transplantation. Profiled with immunoSEQ multiplex PCR; TCRdb holds only in-frame clones, not every one. The sample holds roughly 70,000 clones, 92% seen once. This material consisted of bone marrow, taken almost 750 days after intestinal transplantation. These receptors came from a human patient who received an intestinal transplant, so some T cells may come from the graft donor. CDR3s include the opening cysteine and the closing phenylalanine or tryptophan. D genes are given only for firm matches. Clone size is given for some rows only: seen once, a few or many times, or a class if the clone is expanded.

D gene	V gene	J gene	clone size	CDR3 DNA	CDR3 protein
-	TRBV6-1	TRBJ1-5	-	TGTGCCATCAGTGAATCTGGGGATCATCAGCCCCAGCATTTT	CAISESGDHQPQHF
TRBD2	TRBV4-2	TRBJ2-5	-	TGTGCCAGCAGCCGTGGCCCTAGCGGGGGGACTCCTCAAGAGACCCAGTACTTC	CASSRGPSGGTPQETQYF
-	TRBV6-1	TRBJ2-5	-	TGTGCCAGCAGTGACCAGGCGGGGTACCAAGAGACCCAGTACTTC	CASSDQAGYQETQYF
-	TRBV7-6	TRBJ1-2	-	TGTGCCAGCAGCCTCCTAGGACGTGCGGACTACACCTTC	CASSLLGRADYTF
-	TRBV10-3	TRBJ2-3	-	TGTGCCATCAGTGAGGGTGACATCACAGATACGCAGTATTTT	CAISEGDITDTQYF
-	TRBV7-9	TRBJ2-1	-	TGTGCCAGCAGCCGCCTGGACAACAATGAGCAGTTCTTC	CASSRLDNNEQFF
-	TRBV6-1	TRBJ2-5	-	TGTGCCAGCAGTGAAGTTACAGAGACCCAGTACTTC	CASSEVTETQYF
TRBD1	TRBV19	TRBJ2-3	-	TGTGCCAGTAGTCGGACAGGTCACGGTCCAGATACGCAGTATTTT	CASSRTGHGPDTQYF
-	TRBV10-1	TRBJ2-7	-	TGCGCCAGCAGTGAAGTAGGTGGGGAGCAGTACTTC	CASSEVGGEQYF
-	TRBV27	TRBJ2-1	-	TGTGCCAGCAGCGGCAACTTCTACAATGAGCAGTTCTTC	CASSGNFYNEQFF
TRBD1	TRBV7-3	TRBJ2-3	-	TGTGCCAGCAGCCAGGGACAGCTGTTCACAGATACGCAGTATTTT	CASSQGQLFTDTQYF
-	TRBV28	TRBJ2-4	-	TGTGCCAGCAGTTTACTACGGACGTGGTGGATTCAGTACTTC	CASSLLRTWWIQYF
-	TRBV7-9	TRBJ2-7	-	TGTGCCAGCAGCTTAGTCTTCGGACTTCTCTCGTACGAGCAGTACTTC	CASSLVFGLLSYEQYF
TRBD1	TRBV7-3	TRBJ1-4	-	TGTGCCAGCAGCTATTCAGGGGGCCCTAATGAAAAACTGTTTTTT	CASSYSGGPNEKLFF
-	TRBV5-4	TRBJ2-7	-	TGTGCCAGCAGCACCATCGACAGGAGCTCCTACGAGCAGTACTTC	CASSTIDRSSYEQYF
TRBD1	TRBV6-1	TRBJ1-1	-	TGTGCCAGCAGTGAAGTGTTAGGGGGCAAAGCTTTCTTT	CASSEVLGGKAFF
-	TRBV7-9	TRBJ1-5	-	TGTGCCAGCAGCCCGGGGCCAGGGGCGAATCAGCCCCAGCATTTT	CASSPGPGANQPQHF
TRBD1	TRBV5-1	TRBJ1-4	-	TGCGCCAGCAGCTTGGGACAGGGGAGGACTGCAACTAATGAAAAACTGTTTTTT	CASSLGQGRTATNEKLFF
TRBD2	TRBV4-1	TRBJ2-1	-	TGCGCCAGCAGCCAAGGCCTACTAGCGGGAGAAAGAAATGAGCAGTTCTTC	CASSQGLLAGERNEQFF
-	TRBV5-4	TRBJ2-1	-	TGTGCCAGCAGCGTACCGGGACAACACAATGAGCAGTTCTTC	CASSVPGQHNEQFF
-	TRBV6-6	TRBJ1-2	-	TGTGCCAGCAGTCCGGAGAGAACAGGCCGAGATGGCTACACCTTC	CASSPERTGRDGYTF
-	TRBV7-9	TRBJ2-1	-	TGTGCCAGCAGCCCTCTTGGTAATTTCAATGAGCAGTTCTTC	CASSPLGNFNEQFF
-	TRBV11-1	TRBJ2-7	-	TGTGCCAGCAGCTTTCCGGGAAATAAGTACGAGCAGTACTTC	CASSFPGNKYEQYF
-	TRBV21-1	TRBJ1-6	few	TGTGCCAGCAGCAGAATCCGGGACTGCCAAGGGTCCCTCCACTTT	CASSRIRDCQGSLHF
TRBD1	TRBV7-2	TRBJ2-7	-	TGTGCCAGCAGCTTAGTTCTCGGGACAGGGGCCTACGAGCAGTACTTC	CASSLVLGTGAYEQYF
-	TRBV9	TRBJ2-7	-	TGTGCCAGCAGCGTACGGGACCGTGGGTTCGAGCAGTACTTC	CASSVRDRGFEQYF
-	TRBV6-5	TRBJ2-7	-	TGTGCCAGCAGTTCCACTAGAATCGAGCAGTACTTC	CASSSTRIEQYF
-	TRBV9	TRBJ2-1	-	TGTGCCAGCAGCGTAGTTCCCTATGAGCAGTTCTTC	CASSVVPYEQFF
-	TRBV4-1	TRBJ1-6	-	TGCGCCAGCAGCCAAGGCCCCTCCAGGGAGGGCTATAATTCACCCCTCCACTTT	CASSQGPSREGYNSPLHF
-	TRBV5-6	TRBJ2-7	-	TGTGCCAGCAGCTCAACCGGCGCTAGCGAGCAGTACTTC	CASSSTGASEQYF
TRBD1	TRBV9	TRBJ1-3	-	TGTGCCAGCACAGGGGGCCCGGGAGGAAACACCATATATTTT	CASTGGPGGNTIYF
-	TRBV5-1	TRBJ2-3	-	TGCGCCAGCAGCTTGTTCCTAGGCACAGATACGCAGTATTTT	CASSLFLGTDTQYF